This T cell receptor (beta chain) derives from a study of glioma-infiltrating T cells after dendritic cell vaccination. Clones were sequenced by immunoSEQ multiplex PCR, and TCRdb holds only the in-frame ones, with some missing. The table lists tens of thousands of clones, 70% to 90% of them singletons, with about 2.9% in the top ten. CDR3 length equals 15 residues. J lost 2 bases, V lost 0 bases, and 0 bases had no gene match. Germline V gene data show CDR1 as LGHNA and CDR2 as YNFKEQ. Selection required adequate fresh-frozen tumor tissue plus more than two years' survival data. None of the glioblastoma patients had an isocitrate dehydrogenase mutation. General study points: Complete blood and tumor specimen sets were limited to few patients.

This clone was counted only a few times. Its antigen is unidentified. This sample comprised blood, obtained before dendritic cell vaccination. The sequence came from a human donor with glioblastoma. This chain links TRBV4-2 with TRBJ2-7; 11 bases match TRBD2. CDR3 in DNA: TGTGCCAGCAGCCAAGATAGCGGGGGGGCCTACGAGCAGTACTTC. The encoded protein is CASSQDSGGAYEQYF.